The entry below describes one TCR beta chain. This sample was included in a study of blood T cell repertoires in COVID-19. The overall study: Researchers got acute and convalescent COVID-19 samples from the United States, Italy and Spain. Nucleic acid was either cDNA or gDNA, and it came from T cells, B-cell-depleted T cells, or PBMCs.

Study members were between about 18 and 100 years old and lived in fewer than 30 US regions. Participants were placed into cohorts based on the clinical history they reported. Some clones are missing from TCRdb's copy, which holds only in-frame ones; the method was immunoSEQ multiplex PCR. The table lists some 250,000 clones, approximately 86% of them singletons, with 3.3% in the top ten. The CDR3 contains 15 residues. With 5 bases removed from V and 2 bases from J, the gap between germline ends came to 13 bases. The V gene's germline CDR1 is MNHEY and CDR2 SVGEGT. Sequencing was done on a sample of PBMCs or T cells enriched from blood (not recorded which). The sequence derives from a woman aged 40-49 years with acute COVID-19. V is TRBV6-2 or TRBV6-3 and J is TRBJ1-5; possibly TRBD1 for D (6 bases). In nucleotides, the CDR3 is TGTGCCAGCAGTGACAGGACTTTTGGCAATCAGCCCCAGCATTTT. Translating gives CASSDRTFGNQPQHF.